One sample yielded the 3 T cell receptor beta chains listed below, sequenced in a study of T cell clonotyping in hematopoietic cell transplantation (TCRdb year 2021). Library generation was performed with the immunoSEQ multiplex PCR assay. The clones in this table, taken by TCRdb from immuneACCESS, are in-frame only. Not every clone is retained; where verified, under half of the shortfall comes from an unresolved V gene, and the cause of the rest is unknown. This sample lists thousands of clones; roughly two thirds were detected once. The leading ten clones occupy roughly 29% of the sample. Explained via the paper, the time point label denotes: 100 days after allo-HCT. Here the sequenced sample was PBMCs, taken 100 days after allogeneic stem cell transplant. Receptors originate from a female patient between 50 and 59 years old who had an allogeneic stem cell transplant, so the T cells may come from the graft donor. Some clones in this sample may be carry-over from other donors' samples.

The chain combines TRBV28 with TRBJ2-2, with TRBD2 identical over 7 bases. Germline CDR1 and CDR2: MDHEN and SYDVKM. J gave up 3 bases and V 6 bases, and 10 bases lay outside the gene matches. This CDR3 has 16 amino acids. DNA of the CDR3: TGTGCCAGCAGATCTAGCGGATCAGAGGACACCGGGGAGCTGTTTTTT. It specifies CASRSSGSEDTGELFF.

For the CDR3, the DNA is TGTGCCAGCAGTTTTGGGACAGGGGTTGGCTACACCTTC. Translating gives CASSFGTGVGYTF. The genes are TRBV28 and TRBJ1-2; 10 bases are shared with TRBD1. This CDR3 has 13 amino acids. Germline V lookup: CDR1 MDHEN, CDR2 SYDVKM. V trimming: 3 bases; J trimming: 7 bases; junction bases outside the gene matches: 2.

This rearrangement joins TRBV11-1 to TRBJ2-5, with D tentatively TRBD1 (6 bases). The DNA end is more similar to TRBJ2-7, so the J call may be wrong. CDR1 is SGHAT and CDR2 is FQDESV in the germline V gene (reference sequence). The length of the CDR3 is 13 residues. For the CDR3, the DNA is TGTGCCAGCAGCTTCCAGGGGCCTCTCGAGCAGTACTTC. This codes for CASSFQGPLEQYF.